These T cell receptor beta chains were read from a single sample in a study of blood T cell repertoires in COVID-19. Some clones are missing from TCRdb's copy, which holds only in-frame ones; the method was immunoSEQ multiplex PCR. The data contain 150,000 to 200,000 clones, roughly 91% of them seen just once; the ten biggest clones take up roughly 5.5%. The sequenced sample consisted of peripheral blood. Source of these receptors: a middle-aged man with active or convalescent COVID-19. The CDR3 runs from the conserved cysteine through the conserved F or W. D genes are given only for firm matches. Clone size is not always given. Where it is, it says once, few, many or a class for expanded clones.

J gene | D gene | clone size | V gene | CDR3 DNA | CDR3 protein
TRBJ1-1 | . | . | TRBV19 | TGTGCCAGTAGTACCCTCCGGGGGGCGGGGGTTGAAGCTTTCTTT | CASSTLRGAGVEAFF
TRBJ1-5 | . | . | TRBV9 | TGTGCCAGCAGCGCCCAATCAGGGCCCAATCAGCCCCAGCATTTT | CASSAQSGPNQPQHF
TRBJ1-1 | . | . | TRBV6-2/TRBV6-3 | TGTGCCAGCAGTCTGCAAAGGGGAGGGACTGAAGCTTTCTTT | CASSLQRGGTEAFF
TRBJ2-7 | . | . | TRBV21-1 | TGTGCCATCTTAGTAGGGACACTCAAACCCCTCGAGCAGTACTTC | CAILVGTLKPLEQYF
TRBJ1-1 | TRBD1 | . | TRBV11-2 | TGTGCCAGCAGCACGAGGACAGGGGTGAACACTGAAGCTTTCTTT | CASSTRTGVNTEAFF
TRBJ1-6 | . | . | TRBV5-5 | TGTGCCAGCAGCTTGGAAAGGAGGGAGAGTTCACCCCTCCACTTT | CASSLERRESSPLHF
TRBJ1-4 | TRBD1 | few | TRBV7-9 | TGTGCCAGCAGCATAACAGAAACCGGGACAGGGAATGAAAAACTGTTTTTT | CASSITETGTGNEKLFF
TRBJ1-2 | . | . | TRBV3-1/TRBV3-2 | TGTGCCAGCAGCCTTCGACCAGGGACTTTTTGGGGCTACACCTTC | CASSLRPGTFWGYTF
TRBJ1-1 | . | . | TRBV4-3 | TGCGCCAGCAGCCAGGACTGGGGGCTGGACACTGAAGCTTTCTTT | CASSQDWGLDTEAFF
TRBJ1-1 | . | . | TRBV7-2 | TGTGCCAGCAGCCCACAGGGCCTTGAAGCTTTCTTT | CASSPQGLEAFF
TRBJ1-6 | . | . | TRBV11-2 | TGTGCCAGCAGCTTACTGTTGGACAGAAATTCACCCCTCCACTTT | CASSLLLDRNSPLHF
TRBJ2-1 | TRBD2 | . | TRBV15 | TGTGCCACCAGCAGAGATTGGAGACTAGCGGGGGACAATGAGCAGTTCTTC | CATSRDWRLAGDNEQFF
TRBJ1-6 | TRBD1 | . | TRBV10-3 | TGTGCCATCAGTGTGAGCGAGACAGGGTACAATTCACCCCTCCACTTT | CAISVSETGYNSPLHF
TRBJ1-2 | TRBD1 | . | TRBV2 | TGTGCCAGCACATTAGGACGGGACAGCACTTTC | CASTLGRDSTF
TRBJ1-1 | . | . | TRBV19 | TGTGCCAGTAGTATTGGCGGGAAAGCTGAAGCTTTCTTT | CASSIGGKAEAFF
TRBJ1-2 | TRBD1 | . | TRBV7-9 | TGTGCCAGCAGCGGAGGACAGGGTTGGGGCTACACCTTC | CASSGGQGWGYTF
TRBJ2-1 | . | . | TRBV9 | TGTGCCAGCAGCGGCGGGGCATACAATGAGCAGTTCTTC | CASSGGAYNEQFF
TRBJ1-3 | TRBD1 | . | TRBV2 | TGTGCCAGCGGTGACAGGGTCTCTGGAAACACCATATATTTT | CASGDRVSGNTIYF
TRBJ2-3 | TRBD2 | . | TRBV11-2 | TGTGCCAGCACGGGAGGGTACACAGATACGCAGTATTTT | CASTGGYTDTQYF
TRBJ2-7 | TRBD1 | . | TRBV28 | TGTGCCAGCAGTTTAACCAGGGGGTCCTACGAGCAGTACTTC | CASSLTRGSYEQYF